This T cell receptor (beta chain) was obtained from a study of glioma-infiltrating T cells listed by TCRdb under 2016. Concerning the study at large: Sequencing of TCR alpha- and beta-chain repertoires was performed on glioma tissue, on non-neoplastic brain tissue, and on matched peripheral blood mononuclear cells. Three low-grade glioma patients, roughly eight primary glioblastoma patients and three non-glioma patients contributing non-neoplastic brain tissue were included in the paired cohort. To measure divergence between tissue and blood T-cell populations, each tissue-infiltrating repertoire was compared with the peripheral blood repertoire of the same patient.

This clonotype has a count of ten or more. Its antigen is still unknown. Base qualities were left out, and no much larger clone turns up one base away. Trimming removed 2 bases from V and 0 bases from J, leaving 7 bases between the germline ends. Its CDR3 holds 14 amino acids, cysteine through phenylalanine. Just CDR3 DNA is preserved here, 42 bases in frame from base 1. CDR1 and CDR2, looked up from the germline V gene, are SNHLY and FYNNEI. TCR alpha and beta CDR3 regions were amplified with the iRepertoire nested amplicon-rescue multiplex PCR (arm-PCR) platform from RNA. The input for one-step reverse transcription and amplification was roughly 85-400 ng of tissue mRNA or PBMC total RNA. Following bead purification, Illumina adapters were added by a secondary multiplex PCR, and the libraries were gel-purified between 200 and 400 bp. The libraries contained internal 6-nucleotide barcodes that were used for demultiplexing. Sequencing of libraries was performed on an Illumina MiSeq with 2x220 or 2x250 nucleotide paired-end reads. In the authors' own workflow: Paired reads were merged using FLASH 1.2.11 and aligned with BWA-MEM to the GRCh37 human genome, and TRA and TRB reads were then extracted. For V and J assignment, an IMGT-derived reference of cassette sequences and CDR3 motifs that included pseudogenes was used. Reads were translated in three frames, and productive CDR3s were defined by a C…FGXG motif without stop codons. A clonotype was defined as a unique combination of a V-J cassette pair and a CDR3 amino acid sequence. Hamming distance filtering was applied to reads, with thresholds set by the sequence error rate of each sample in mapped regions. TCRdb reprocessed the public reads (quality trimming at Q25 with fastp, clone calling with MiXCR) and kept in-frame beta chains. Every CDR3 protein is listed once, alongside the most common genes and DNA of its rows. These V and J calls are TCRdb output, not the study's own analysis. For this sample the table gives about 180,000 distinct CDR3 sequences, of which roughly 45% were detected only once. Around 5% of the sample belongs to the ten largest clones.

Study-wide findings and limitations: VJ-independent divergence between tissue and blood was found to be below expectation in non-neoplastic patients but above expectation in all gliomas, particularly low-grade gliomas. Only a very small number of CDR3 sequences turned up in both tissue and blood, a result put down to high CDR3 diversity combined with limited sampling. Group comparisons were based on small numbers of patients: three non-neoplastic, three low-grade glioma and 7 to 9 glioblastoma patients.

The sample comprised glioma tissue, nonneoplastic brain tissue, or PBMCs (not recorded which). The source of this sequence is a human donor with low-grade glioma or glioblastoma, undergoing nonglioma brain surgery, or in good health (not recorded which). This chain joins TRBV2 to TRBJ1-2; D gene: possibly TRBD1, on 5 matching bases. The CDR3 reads CASSEQGTNYGYTF. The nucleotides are TGTGCCAGCAGTGAACAGGGAACTAACTATGGCTACACCTTC.